This TCR beta chain was captured in a study of T cell responses to AZD1222 COVID-19 vaccine listed by TCRdb under 2021. Regarding the research as a whole: A total of 230 to 250 trial participants underwent TCR sequencing, of whom roughly 210 had received two doses of AZD1222 and approximately 26 had received two doses of the MenACWY control vaccine. Enrollment into the trials was organized by age into subgroups of 18-55, 56-69 and 70-plus years, and those subgroups contained about 150, 27 and 61 TCR-sequenced participants, respectively. On the study overall, not on this receptor specifically: In the small 56-69-year group, the increase in depth fell short of significance, most likely because of low power. After two AZD1222 doses, both the breadth and the depth of spike-specific TCRs were significantly higher than at day 0 and than in MenACWY recipients. Reportedly, almost half of the unique spike-specific TCRs recognized epitopes lying outside the regions that are mutated in the B.1.351 and B.1.1.7 variants. Because no day 14 peak-response samples were available, the repertoires could be characterized only after the peak T cell response. The vaccine-associated CD4 TCRs covered the entire spike protein, and the dominant responses fell in regions 160-218 and 743-854. Participants were mostly white British, with more females than males. The authors suggested clonal diversity may have been underestimated. Conclusions about previously exposed vaccinees are limited, since just 5 to 7 AZD1222 recipients were seropositive for SARS-CoV-2 at baseline.

The sample's time point label is to be understood as: baseline before first vaccination. This sample's treatment or condition label indicates: meningococcal conjugate vaccine given as trial control. Vaccinee samples were obtained from the UK trials COV001 and COV002, which included a single-blind randomized controlled phase 2/3 trial of AZD1222 (ChAdOx1 nCoV-19) in healthy adults. Trial participant PBMC samples were collected at day 0 and day 28 after the second dose for TCRbeta chain sequencing. The germline ends are 11 bases apart after V is trimmed by 0 bases and J by 0 bases. The germline V gene encodes CDR1 LGHNA and CDR2 YSLEER. From the cysteine through the phenylalanine, the CDR3 covers 16 amino acids. The kept DNA is CDR3 alone, 48 bases in frame from the first base. As regards this clone: The antigen it recognizes is unknown. Base qualities are not provided; no much larger clone lies one nucleotide away.

The CDR3 regions of human TCRbeta chains were subjected to immunosequencing. On the authors' methods: Repertoire TCRs were checked for matches against a reference library of SARS-CoV-2-specific TCRs that had been generated using the MIRA antigen-specificity platform. Breadth meant the fraction of unique TCRs that were SARS-CoV-2-associated, whereas depth meant the fraction of total T cells that were SARS-CoV-2-associated. Using the MIRA data, each spike-specific TCR was mapped to the spike region that the TCR reacts to and placed in a CD4 or CD8 class. Log10-transformed breadth and depth values were compared by one-way ANOVA with Sidak's multiple comparisons tests. TCRdb carries this immuneACCESS record with in-frame sequences only. Its versions omit some clonotypes, under half of them owing to an unresolved V gene in the studies checked, with the rest unexplained. V and J calls and clone size are given by that table; D and trimming were obtained from the DNA. The sample table records 55,000 to 75,000 clones; more than 65% of these occur just once. The ten largest clones capture approximately 23% of the sample.

The chain employs TRBV4-3 and TRBJ1-1; the D gene identity is not certain. The TCR was taken from an adult in good health. This material consisted of peripheral blood, taken on day 0 of MenACWY control vaccination. The CDR3 has the sequence CASSQEVTFMNTEAFF. The bases read TGCGCCAGCAGCCAAGAGGTCACGTTCATGAACACTGAAGCTTTCTTT.